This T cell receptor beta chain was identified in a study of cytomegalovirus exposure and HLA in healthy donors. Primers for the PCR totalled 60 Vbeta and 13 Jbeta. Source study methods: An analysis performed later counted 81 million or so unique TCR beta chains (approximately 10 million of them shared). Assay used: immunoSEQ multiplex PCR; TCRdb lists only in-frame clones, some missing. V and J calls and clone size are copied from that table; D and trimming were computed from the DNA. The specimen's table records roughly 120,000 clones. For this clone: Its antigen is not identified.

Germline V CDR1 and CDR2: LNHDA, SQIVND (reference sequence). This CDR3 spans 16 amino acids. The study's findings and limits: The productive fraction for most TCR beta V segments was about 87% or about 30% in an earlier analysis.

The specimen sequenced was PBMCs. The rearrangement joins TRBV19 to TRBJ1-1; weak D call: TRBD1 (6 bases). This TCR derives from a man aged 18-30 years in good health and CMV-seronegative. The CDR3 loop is CATEEAGAGRNTEAFF. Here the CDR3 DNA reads TGTGCTACCGAGGAGGCGGGGGCGGGTAGGAACACTGAAGCTTTCTTT. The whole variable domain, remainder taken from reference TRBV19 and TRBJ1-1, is DGGITQSPKYLFRKEGQNVTLSCEQNLNHDAMYWYRQDPGQGLRLIYYSQIVNDFQKGDIAEGYSVSREKKESFPLTVTSAQKNPTAFYLCATEEAGAGRNTEAFFGQGTRLTVV.